This T cell receptor (beta chain) was sequenced during a study of T cells in Graves' hyperthyroidism and ophthalmopathy. There were TCR beta CDR3 regions amplified from RNA transcripts. The TCR CDR3 first-round RT-PCR relied on the HTBI primer set. TCRdb passed the multiplex PCR reads through MiXCR, listing each CDR3 protein once. Seen here are a few hundred thousand distinct CDR3 sequences, approximately 16% observed once, and the top ten hold about 41%. The CDR3 covers 13 residues. Trimming took off 7 bases at V and 3 bases at J, with 14 bases between the two ends. The germline V gene has CDR1 SQVTM and CDR2 ANQGSEA.

The material sequenced was blood. V is TRBV29-1 and J is TRBJ2-3; tentatively, D is TRBD2 (7 bases). This receptor was obtained from a man aged 40-50 years with Graves' hyperthyroidism. In DNA, the CDR3 is TGCAGCGGGGGAGGGGGGGCAACAGATACGCAGTATTTT. Translated, it gives CSGGGGATDTQYF.